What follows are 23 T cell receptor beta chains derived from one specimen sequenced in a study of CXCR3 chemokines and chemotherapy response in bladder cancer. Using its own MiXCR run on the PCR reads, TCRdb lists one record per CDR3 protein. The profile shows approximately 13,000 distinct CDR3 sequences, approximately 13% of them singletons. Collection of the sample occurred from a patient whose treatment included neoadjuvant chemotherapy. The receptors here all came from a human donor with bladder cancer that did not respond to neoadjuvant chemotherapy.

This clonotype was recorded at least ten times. The CDR3 sequence is CASSPGYTYEQYF. CDR3 nucleotide sequence: TGTGCCAGCAGCCCGGGGTACACCTACGAGCAGTACTTC. The rearrangement uses TRBV5-6 and TRBJ2-7; tentatively, D is TRBD2 (5 bases). The CDR3 has 13 residues. Germline V gene data show CDR1 as SGHDT and CDR2 as YYEEEE. The V gene lost 4 bases and the J gene lost 2 bases, with 10 bases spanning the gap.

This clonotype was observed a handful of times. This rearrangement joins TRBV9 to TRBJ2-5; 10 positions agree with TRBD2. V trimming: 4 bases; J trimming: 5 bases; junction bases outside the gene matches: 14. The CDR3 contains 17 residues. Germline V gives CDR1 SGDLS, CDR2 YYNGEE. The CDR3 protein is CASSPVAGGAPGETQYF. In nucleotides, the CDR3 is TGTGCCAGCAGCCCCGTAGCGGGAGGCGCACCGGGGGAGACCCAGTACTTC.

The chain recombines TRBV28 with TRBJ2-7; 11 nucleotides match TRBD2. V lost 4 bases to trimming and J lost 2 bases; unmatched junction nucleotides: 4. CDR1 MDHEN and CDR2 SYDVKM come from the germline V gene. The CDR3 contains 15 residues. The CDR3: CASSSTSGVTYEQYF. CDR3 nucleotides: TGTGCCAGCAGTTCGACTAGCGGGGTCACCTACGAGCAGTACTTC.

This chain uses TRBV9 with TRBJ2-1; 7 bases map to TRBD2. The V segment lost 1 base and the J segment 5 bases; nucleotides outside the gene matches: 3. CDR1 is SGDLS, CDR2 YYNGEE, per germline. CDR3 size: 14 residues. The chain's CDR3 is CASSVSLADNEQFF. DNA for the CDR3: TGTGCCAGCAGCGTAAGTCTAGCGGACAATGAGCAGTTCTTC.

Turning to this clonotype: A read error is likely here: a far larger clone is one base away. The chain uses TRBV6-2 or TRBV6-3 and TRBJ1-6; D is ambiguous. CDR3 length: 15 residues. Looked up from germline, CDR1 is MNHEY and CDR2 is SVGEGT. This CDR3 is CASRSASSYSSPLHF. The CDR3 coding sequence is TGTGCCAGCAGGTCAGCGAGCTCCTATAGTTCACCCCTCCACTTT.

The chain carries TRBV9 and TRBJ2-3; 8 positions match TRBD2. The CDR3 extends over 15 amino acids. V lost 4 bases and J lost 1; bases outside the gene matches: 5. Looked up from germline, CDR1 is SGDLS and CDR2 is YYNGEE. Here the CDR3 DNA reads TGTGCCAGCAGCCCCCGGGGGGGAGGCACAGATACGCAGTATTTT. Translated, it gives CASSPRGGGTDTQYF.

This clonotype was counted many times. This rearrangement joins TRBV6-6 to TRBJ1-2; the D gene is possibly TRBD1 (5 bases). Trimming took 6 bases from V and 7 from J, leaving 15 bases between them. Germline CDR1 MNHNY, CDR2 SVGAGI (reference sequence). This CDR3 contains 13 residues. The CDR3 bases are TGTGCCAGCAGCCCTGACCGGGGGGGTGGCTACACCTTC. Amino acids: CASSPDRGGGYTF.

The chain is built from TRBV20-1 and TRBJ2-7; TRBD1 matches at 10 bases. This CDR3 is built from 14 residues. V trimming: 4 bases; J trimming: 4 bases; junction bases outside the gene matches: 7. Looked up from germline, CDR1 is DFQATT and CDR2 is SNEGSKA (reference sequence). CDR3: CSAKPGQGKYEQYF. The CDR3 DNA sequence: TGCAGTGCTAAGCCGGGACAGGGGAAGTACGAGCAGTACTTC.

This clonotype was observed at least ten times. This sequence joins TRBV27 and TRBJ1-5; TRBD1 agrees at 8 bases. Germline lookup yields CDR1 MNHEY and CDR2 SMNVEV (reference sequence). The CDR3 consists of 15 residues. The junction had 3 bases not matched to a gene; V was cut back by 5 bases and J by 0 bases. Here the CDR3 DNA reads TGTGCCAGCAGTGGGACAGGTACTAGCAATCAGCCCCAGCATTTT. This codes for CASSGTGTSNQPQHF.

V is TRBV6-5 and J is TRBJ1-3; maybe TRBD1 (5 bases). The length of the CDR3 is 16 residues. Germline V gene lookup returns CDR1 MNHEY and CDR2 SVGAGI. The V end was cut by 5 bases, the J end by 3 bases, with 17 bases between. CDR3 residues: CASSPFVGEIGNTIYF. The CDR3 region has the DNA TGTGCCAGCAGTCCATTCGTAGGGGAAATTGGAAACACCATATATTTT.

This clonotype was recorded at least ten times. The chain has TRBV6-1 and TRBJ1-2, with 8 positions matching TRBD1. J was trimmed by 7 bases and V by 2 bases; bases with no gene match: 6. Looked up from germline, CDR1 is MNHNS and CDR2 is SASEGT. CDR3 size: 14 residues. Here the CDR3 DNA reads TGTGCCAGCAGTGAACCCACAGGGGGGGGTGGCTACACCTTC. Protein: CASSEPTGGGGYTF.

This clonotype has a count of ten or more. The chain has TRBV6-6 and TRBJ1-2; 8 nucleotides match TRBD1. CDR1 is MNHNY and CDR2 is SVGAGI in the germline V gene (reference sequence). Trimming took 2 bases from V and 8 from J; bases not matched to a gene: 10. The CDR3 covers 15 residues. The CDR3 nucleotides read TGTGCCAGCAGTTACCCGCAGACAGGGGATCAAGGCTACACCTTC. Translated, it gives CASSYPQTGDQGYTF.

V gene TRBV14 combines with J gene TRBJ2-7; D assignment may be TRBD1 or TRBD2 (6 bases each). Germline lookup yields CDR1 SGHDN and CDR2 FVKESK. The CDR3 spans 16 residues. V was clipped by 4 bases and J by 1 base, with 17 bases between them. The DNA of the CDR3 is TGTGCCAGCAGCCCCGGACAGCGAGGGGGGTCCTACGAGCAGTACTTC. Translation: CASSPGQRGGSYEQYF.

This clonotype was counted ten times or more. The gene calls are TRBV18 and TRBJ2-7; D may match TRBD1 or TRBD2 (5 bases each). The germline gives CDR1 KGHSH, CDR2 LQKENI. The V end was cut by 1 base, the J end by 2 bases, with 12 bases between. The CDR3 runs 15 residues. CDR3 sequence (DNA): TGTGCCAGCTCACCACTCCGGGACGTAACCTACGAGCAGTACTTC. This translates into CASSPLRDVTYEQYF.

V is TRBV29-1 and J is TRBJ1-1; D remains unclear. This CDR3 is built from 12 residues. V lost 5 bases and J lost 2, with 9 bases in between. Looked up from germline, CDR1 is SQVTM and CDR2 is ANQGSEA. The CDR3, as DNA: TGCAGCGTTCTACGGGCAAACACTGAAGCTTTCTTT. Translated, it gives CSVLRANTEAFF.

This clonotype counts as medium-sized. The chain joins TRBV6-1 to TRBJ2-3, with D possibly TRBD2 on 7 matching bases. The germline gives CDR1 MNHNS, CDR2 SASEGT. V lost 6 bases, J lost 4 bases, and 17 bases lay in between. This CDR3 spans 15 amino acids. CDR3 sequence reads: CASRMGGADADTQYF. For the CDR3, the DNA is TGTGCCAGCAGGATGGGGGGGGCAGATGCAGATACGCAGTATTTT.

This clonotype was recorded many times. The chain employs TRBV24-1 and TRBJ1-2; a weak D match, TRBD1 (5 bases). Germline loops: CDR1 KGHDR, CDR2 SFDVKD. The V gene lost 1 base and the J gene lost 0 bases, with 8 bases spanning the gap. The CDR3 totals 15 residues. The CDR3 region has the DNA TGTGCCACCAGTGATTTTCAGGGCGCTAACTATGGCTACACCTTC. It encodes CATSDFQGANYGYTF.

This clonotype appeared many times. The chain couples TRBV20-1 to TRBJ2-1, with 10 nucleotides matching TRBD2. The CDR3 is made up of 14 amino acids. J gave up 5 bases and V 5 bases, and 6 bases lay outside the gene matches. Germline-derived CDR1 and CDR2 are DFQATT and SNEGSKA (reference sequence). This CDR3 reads CSASSGSGDNEQFF. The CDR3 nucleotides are TGCAGTGCTTCTAGCGGGAGCGGCGACAATGAGCAGTTCTTC.

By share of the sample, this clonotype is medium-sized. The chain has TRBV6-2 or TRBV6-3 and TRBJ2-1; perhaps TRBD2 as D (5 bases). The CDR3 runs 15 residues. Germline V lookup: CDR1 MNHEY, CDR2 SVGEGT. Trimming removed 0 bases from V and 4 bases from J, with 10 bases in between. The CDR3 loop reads CASSYSAGLYNEQFF. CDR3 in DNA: TGTGCCAGCAGTTACTCCGCTGGACTTTACAATGAGCAGTTCTTC.

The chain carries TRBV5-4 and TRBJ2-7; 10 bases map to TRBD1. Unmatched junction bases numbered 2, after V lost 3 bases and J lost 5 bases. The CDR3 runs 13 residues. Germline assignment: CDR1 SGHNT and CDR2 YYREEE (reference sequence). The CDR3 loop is CASSWDRGHEQYF. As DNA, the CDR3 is TGTGCCAGCAGCTGGGACAGGGGCCACGAGCAGTACTTC. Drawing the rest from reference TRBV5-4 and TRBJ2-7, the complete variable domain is ETGVTQSPTHLIKTRGQQVTLRCSSQSGHNTVSWYQQALGQGPQFIFQYYREEENGRGNFPPRFSGLQFPNYSSELNVNALELDDSALYLCASSWDRGHEQYFGPGTRLTVT.

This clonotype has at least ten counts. As DNA, the CDR3 is TGTGCCAGCAGCTTTCAGGGGTGGGAGACCCAGTACTTC. Its translation: CASSFQGWETQYF. The genes are TRBV7-2 and TRBJ2-5; the D gene is possibly TRBD1 (6 bases). This CDR3 region has 13 residues. CDR1 SGHTA and CDR2 FQGNSA come from the germline V gene. Trimming pared 3 bases from V and 5 bases from J, leaving 10 bases between.

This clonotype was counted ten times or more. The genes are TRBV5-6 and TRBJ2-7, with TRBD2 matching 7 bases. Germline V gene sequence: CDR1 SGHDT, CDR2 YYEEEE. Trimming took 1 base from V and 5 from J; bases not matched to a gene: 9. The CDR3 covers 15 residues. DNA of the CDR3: TGTGCCAGCAGCTTGATCGCGGGAGTGGGGAACGAGCAGTACTTC. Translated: CASSLIAGVGNEQYF. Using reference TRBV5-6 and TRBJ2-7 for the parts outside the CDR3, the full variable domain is DAGVTQSPTHLIKTRGQQVTLRCSPKSGHDTVSWYQQALGQGPQFIFQYYEEEERQRGNFPDRFSGHQFPNYSSELNVNALLLGDSALYLCASSLIAGVGNEQYFGPGTRLTVT.

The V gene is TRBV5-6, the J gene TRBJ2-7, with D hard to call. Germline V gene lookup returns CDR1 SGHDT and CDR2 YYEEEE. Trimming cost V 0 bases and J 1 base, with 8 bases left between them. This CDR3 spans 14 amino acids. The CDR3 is CASSLGGMSYEQYF. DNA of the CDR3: TGTGCCAGCAGCTTGGGAGGAATGTCCTACGAGCAGTACTTC.